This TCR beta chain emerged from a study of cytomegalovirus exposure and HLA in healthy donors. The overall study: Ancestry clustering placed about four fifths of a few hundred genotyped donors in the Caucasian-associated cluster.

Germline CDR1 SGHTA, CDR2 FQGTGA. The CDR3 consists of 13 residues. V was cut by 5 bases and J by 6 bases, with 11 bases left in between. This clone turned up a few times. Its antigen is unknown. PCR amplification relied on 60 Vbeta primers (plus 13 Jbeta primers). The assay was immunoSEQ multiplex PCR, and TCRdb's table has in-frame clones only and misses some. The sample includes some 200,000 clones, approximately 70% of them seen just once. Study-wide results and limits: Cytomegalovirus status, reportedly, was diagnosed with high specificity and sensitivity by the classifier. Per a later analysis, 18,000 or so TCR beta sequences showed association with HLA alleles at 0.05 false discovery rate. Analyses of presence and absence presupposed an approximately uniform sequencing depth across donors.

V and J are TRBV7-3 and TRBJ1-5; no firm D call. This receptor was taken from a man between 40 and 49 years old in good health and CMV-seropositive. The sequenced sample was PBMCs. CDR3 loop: CASSPDGSQPQHF. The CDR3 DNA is TGTGCCAGCAGCCCGGACGGGAGTCAGCCCCAGCATTTT.